The clone carrying this T cell receptor (beta chain) occurred once. This PCR relied on a set of 60 Vbeta primers and 13 Jbeta primers. The repertoire was sequenced with immunoSEQ multiplex PCR; TCRdb's copy has only in-frame clones and lacks some. The sample has more than 95,000 clones, 74% seen once; the top ten hold approximately 3.9%. The germline CDR1 and CDR2 sequences are SNHLY and FYNNEI. V was clipped by 9 bases and J by 5 bases; unmatched bases: 11. The CDR3 has 14 residues. This sample stems from a study of cytomegalovirus exposure and HLA in healthy donors. The rearrangement uses TRBV2 and TRBJ2-3, with 7 bases identical to TRBD2. The TCR sequence derives from a woman aged 45-60 years in good health and CMV-seropositive. Sequenced input: PBMCs. CDR3 loop: CARSWGGMEDTQYF. CDR3 sequence (DNA): TGTGCCAGGTCGTGGGGGGGGATGGAAGATACGCAGTATTTT.